The T cell receptor beta chain under discussion was sequenced for a study of metastatic and nonmetastatic thyroid tumors. The wider study: Malignant thyroid and benign thyroid patients provided blood and tumor or nodule tissue whose repertoires were compared.

Notes on the study in general: Patients with malignant thyroid tumors reportedly had significantly higher TCR beta diversity than those with benign nodules, in blood and tumor.

Original handling: A classifier for distant metastasis in papillary thyroid cancer was constructed using CDR3 differences observed across clinicopathological groups. Through MiXCR, TCRdb re-clonotyped the PCR reads. In this record, the V and J calls reflect TCRdb's handling and not the investigators' own analysis. The sample records 25,000 to 40,000 clones, 7.4% being singletons. All patients were treatment-naive before thyroid surgery. This clone was detected many times. Antigen specificity is unknown. CDR3 length: 18 residues. Trimming removed 1 base from V and 3 bases from J, with 22 bases in between. The V gene's germline CDR1 is SGHAT and CDR2 FQDESV (reference sequence).

The rearrangement uses TRBV11-1 and TRBJ2-7; unclear D gene. Sequenced: blood. The clonotype originates from a female donor with papillary thyroid cancer or a benign thyroid nodule (not recorded which). Some clones in this sample may be carry-over from other donors' samples. The CDR3, as DNA: TGTGCCAGCAGCTTAGACCCCTCGGGCCCTCCTTGGCACTACGAGCAGTACTTC. Translation gives CASSLDPSGPPWHYEQYF.